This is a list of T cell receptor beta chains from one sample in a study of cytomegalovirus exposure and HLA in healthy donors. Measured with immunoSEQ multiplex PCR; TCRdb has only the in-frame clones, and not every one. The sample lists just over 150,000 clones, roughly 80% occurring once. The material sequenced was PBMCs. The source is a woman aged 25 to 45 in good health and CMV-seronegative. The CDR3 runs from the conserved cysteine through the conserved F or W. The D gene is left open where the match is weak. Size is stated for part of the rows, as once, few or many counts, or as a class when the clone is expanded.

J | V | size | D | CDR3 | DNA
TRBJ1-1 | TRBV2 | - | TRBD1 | CASSWDSNEAFF | TGTGCCAGCAGTTGGGACAGTAATGAAGCTTTCTTT
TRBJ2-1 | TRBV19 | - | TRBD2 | CASSPTSGGSGFF | TGTGCCAGTAGTCCAACTAGCGGGGGCTCGGGGTTCTTC
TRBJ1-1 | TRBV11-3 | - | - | CASSLGPLGIRPDEAFF | TGTGCCAGCAGCTTAGGCCCTCTAGGAATTAGGCCCGATGAAGCTTTCTTT
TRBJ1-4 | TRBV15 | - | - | CATSLNRADREKLFF | TGTGCCACCAGCCTTAACAGAGCCGACCGTGAAAAACTGTTTTTT
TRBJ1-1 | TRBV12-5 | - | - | CAETEANTEAFF | TGTGCCGAGACAGAGGCGAACACTGAAGCTTTCTTT
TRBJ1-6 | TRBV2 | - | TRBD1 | CASSVWDRGYSPLHF | TGTGCCAGCAGTGTCTGGGACAGGGGGTATTCACCCCTCCACTTT
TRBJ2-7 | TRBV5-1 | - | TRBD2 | CASSFILAGGGEQYF | TGCGCCAGCAGCTTCATACTAGCGGGGGGGGGAGAGCAGTACTTC
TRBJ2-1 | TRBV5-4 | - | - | CASSLPGRGDEQFF | TGTGCCAGCAGCTTGCCTGGGCGTGGCGATGAGCAGTTCTTC
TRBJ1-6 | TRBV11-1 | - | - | CASSPQRSSYNSPLHF | TGTGCCAGCAGCCCTCAGAGGAGCTCCTATAATTCACCCCTCCACTTT
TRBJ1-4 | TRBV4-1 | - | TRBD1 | CASSQTGGFEKLFF | TGCGCCAGCAGCCAAACAGGGGGCTTTGAAAAACTGTTTTTT
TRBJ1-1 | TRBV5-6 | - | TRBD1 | CASSPETGANTEAFF | TGTGCCAGCAGCCCGGAGACAGGGGCGAACACTGAAGCTTTCTTT
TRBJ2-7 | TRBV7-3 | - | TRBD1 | CASSLGTVPYEQYF | TGTGCCAGCAGCTTAGGGACAGTACCCTACGAGCAGTACTTC
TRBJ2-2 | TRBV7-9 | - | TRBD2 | CASSFREGVAGELFF | TGTGCCAGCAGCTTTCGGGAGGGAGTGGCCGGGGAGCTGTTTTTT
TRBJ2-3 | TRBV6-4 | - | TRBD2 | CANPTSGGSTDTQYF | TGTGCCAACCCCACTTCGGGGGGGTCCACAGATACGCAGTATTTT
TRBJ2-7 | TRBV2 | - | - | CASKGTSTLLVYEQYF | TGTGCCAGCAAAGGGACTTCGACCCTGCTGGTCTACGAGCAGTACTTC
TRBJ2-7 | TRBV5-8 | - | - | CASSVAYEQYF | TGCGCCAGCAGCGTCGCCTACGAGCAGTACTTC
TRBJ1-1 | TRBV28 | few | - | CASGTHTEAFF | TGTGCCAGTGGGACTCACACTGAAGCTTTCTTT
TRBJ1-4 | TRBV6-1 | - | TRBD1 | CASGQGPTNEKLFF | TGTGCCAGCGGACAGGGACCAACTAATGAAAAACTGTTTTTT
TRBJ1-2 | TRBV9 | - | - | CASNDRSNYGYTF | TGTGCCAGCAACGACAGGAGTAACTATGGCTACACCTTC
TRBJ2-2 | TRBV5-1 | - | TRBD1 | CASSLTQGAGELFF | TGCGCCAGCAGCCTCACACAGGGGGCCGGGGAGCTGTTTTTT
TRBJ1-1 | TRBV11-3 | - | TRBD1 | CASSSGQGEAFF | TGTGCCAGCAGCTCCGGACAGGGTGAAGCTTTCTTT
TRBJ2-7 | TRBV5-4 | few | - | CASSLWELHEQYF | TGTGCCAGCAGCTTGTGGGAGCTCCACGAGCAGTACTTC
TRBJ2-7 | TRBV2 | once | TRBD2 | CASRGAGRVFYEQYF | TGTGCCAGCCGGGGTGCAGGGAGGGTCTTCTACGAGCAGTACTTC
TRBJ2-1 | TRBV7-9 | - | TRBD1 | CVSSFLSGQAYNEQFF | TGTGTCAGCAGCTTTTTATCGGGACAGGCCTACAATGAGCAGTTCTTC
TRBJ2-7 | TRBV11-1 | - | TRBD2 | CASSPPGGAHEQYF | TGTGCCAGCAGCCCTCCCGGGGGGGCCCACGAGCAGTACTTC
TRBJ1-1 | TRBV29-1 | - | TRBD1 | CSVVIGTANTEAFF | TGCAGCGTTGTAATCGGGACAGCGAACACTGAAGCTTTCTTT
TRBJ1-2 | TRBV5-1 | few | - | CASRPLPGGYGYTF | TGCGCCAGCAGACCCCTCCCGGGTGGCTATGGCTACACCTTC
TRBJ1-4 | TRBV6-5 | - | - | CASSYLPGRGNEKLFF | TGTGCCAGCAGTTACTTACCGGGCCGAGGGAATGAAAAACTGTTTTTT
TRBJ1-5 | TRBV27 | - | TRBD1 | CASSSTLWDRAGNQPQHF | TGTGCCAGCAGTTCCACCCTTTGGGACAGGGCTGGCAATCAGCCCCAGCATTTT
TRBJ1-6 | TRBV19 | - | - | CASSPSNSPLHF | TGTGCCAGTAGTCCTTCGAATTCACCCCTCCACTTT
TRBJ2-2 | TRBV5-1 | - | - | CASSPGLPNTGELFF | TGCGCCAGCAGCCCGGGACTTCCGAACACCGGGGAGCTGTTTTTT
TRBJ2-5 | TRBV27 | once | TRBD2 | CASTSLGGGETQYF | TGTGCCAGCACCAGTTTAGGCGGGGGGGAGACCCAGTACTTC
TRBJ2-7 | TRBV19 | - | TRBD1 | CASSRAGTAFYEQYF | TGTGCCAGTAGTAGGGCCGGGACAGCCTTCTACGAGCAGTACTTC
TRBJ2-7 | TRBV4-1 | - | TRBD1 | CASSLGDRLYEQYF | TGCGCCAGCAGCCTGGGGGACAGGCTCTACGAGCAGTACTTC
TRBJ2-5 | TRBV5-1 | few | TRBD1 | CASSGGQGAQETQYF | TGCGCCAGCAGCGGGGGACAGGGCGCCCAAGAGACCCAGTACTTC
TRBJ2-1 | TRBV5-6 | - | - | CASSSSRAGGRLAVREQFF | TGTGCCAGCAGCTCCTCCCGGGCGGGTGGACGCCTAGCCGTAAGGGAGCAGTTCTTC
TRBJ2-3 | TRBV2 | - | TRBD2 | CASSYITRGGKDTQYF | TGTGCCAGCAGCTACATTACGCGGGGGGGCAAGGATACGCAGTATTTT
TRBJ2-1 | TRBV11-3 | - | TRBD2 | CASSLGLAGGPYNEQFF | TGTGCCAGCAGCTTAGGACTAGCGGGGGGACCCTACAATGAGCAGTTCTTC
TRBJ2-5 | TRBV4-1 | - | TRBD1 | CASSSPGQSWEQYF | TGCGCCAGCAGCTCCCCGGGACAGTCTTGGGAGCAGTACTTC
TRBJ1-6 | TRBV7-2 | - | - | CASSPRGVGGRRRNSPLHF | TGTGCCAGCAGCCCTAGAGGCGTCGGGGGACGCCGTCGTAATTCACCCCTCCACTTT
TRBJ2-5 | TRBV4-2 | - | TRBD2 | CASSRYYSGLAGGNEETQYF | TGTGCCAGCTCACGGTACTATTCGGGACTAGCGGGGGGAAACGAAGAGACCCAGTACTTC
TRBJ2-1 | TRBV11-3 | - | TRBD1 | CASSSRTGAVGEQFF | TGTGCCAGCAGCTCCCGGACAGGGGCGGTGGGTGAGCAGTTCTTC
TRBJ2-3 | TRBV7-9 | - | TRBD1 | CASSLRTGGLDTQYF | TGTGCCAGCAGCTTGCGGACAGGGGGCTTGGATACGCAGTATTTT
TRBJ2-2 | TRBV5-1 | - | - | CASSLGLAPGELFF | TGCGCCAGCAGCTTGGGCCTAGCCCCCGGGGAGCTGTTTTTT
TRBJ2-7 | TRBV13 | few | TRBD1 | CASSFRQGSYEQYF | TGTGCCAGCAGCTTCCGACAGGGCTCCTACGAGCAGTACTTC
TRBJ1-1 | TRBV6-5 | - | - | CASSRTLGTEAFF | TGTGCCAGCAGTAGGACTCTAGGCACTGAAGCTTTCTTT
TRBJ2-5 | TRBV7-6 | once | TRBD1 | CASSLGQGETQYF | TGTGCCAGCAGCTTGGGACAGGGAGAGACCCAGTACTTC
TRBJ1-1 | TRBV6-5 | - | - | CAGRYLGGNTEAFF | TGTGCCGGCAGGTATTTGGGAGGGAACACTGAAGCTTTCTTT
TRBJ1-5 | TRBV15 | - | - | CATSREGRSSNQPQHF | TGTGCCACCAGCAGAGAGGGCAGATCTAGCAATCAGCCCCAGCATTTT
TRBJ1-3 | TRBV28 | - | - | CASSLTSGNTIYF | TGTGCCAGCAGTCTCACTTCTGGAAACACCATATATTTT
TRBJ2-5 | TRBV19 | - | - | CASSINGEETQYF | TGTGCCAGTAGTATAAATGGTGAGGAGACCCAGTACTTC
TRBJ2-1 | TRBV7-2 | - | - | CASSLLAAASNEQFF | TGTGCCAGCAGCCTGCTAGCCGCGGCCAGCAATGAGCAGTTCTTC
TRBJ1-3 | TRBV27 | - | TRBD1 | CASSFSPPGQGSDTIYF | TGTGCCAGCAGTTTTTCCCCGCCGGGACAGGGATCAGACACCATATATTTT
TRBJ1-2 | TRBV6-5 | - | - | CASTKDGANYGYTF | TGTGCCAGCACCAAGGACGGGGCTAACTATGGCTACACCTTC
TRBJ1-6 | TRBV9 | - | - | CASTTGVANSPLHF | TGTGCCAGCACCACGGGGGTGGCAAATTCACCCCTCCACTTT
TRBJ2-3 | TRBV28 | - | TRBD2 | CASRNSGGTDTQYF | TGTGCCAGCAGAAATAGCGGGGGAACAGATACGCAGTATTTT
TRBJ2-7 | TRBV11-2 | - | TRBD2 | CASSFPGGSYEQYF | TGTGCCAGCAGCTTCCCGGGGGGCTCCTACGAGCAGTACTTC